This TCR beta chain was sequenced during a study of blood T cells in healthy people across ages. Study-level findings and limits: A conclusive naive versus antigen-experienced comparison was prevented by the unsorted PBMCs.

A J-beta primer mix and a sample-barcoded 5' primer were used in a second PCR of roughly 6 to 12 cycles. TCRdb reprocessed the 5' RACE reads via MiXCR and lists one record per CDR3 protein. The sample yields about 1.7 million distinct CDR3 sequences, approximately 30% seen once. Donors were healthy Caucasian individuals from Russia aged about 6 to 100. Each sample gave at least 6.5 million isolated PBMCs. This clonotype has just a few counts. Antigen specificity is unknown. The TCR sequence derives from a woman in her thirties in good health. The sample consisted of blood.

In DNA, the CDR3 is TGTGCCAGCAGCCAAGTTTTAGCGGGAGGGCTACAGTACTTC. Residues: CASSQVLAGGLQYF. This sequence joins TRBV3-1 and TRBJ2-7; the match to TRBD2 covers 11 bases. The CDR3 runs 14 residues. Germline V CDR1 and CDR2: LGHDT, YNNKEL (reference sequence). Trimming cost V 1 base and J 10 bases; bases outside gene matches: 6.